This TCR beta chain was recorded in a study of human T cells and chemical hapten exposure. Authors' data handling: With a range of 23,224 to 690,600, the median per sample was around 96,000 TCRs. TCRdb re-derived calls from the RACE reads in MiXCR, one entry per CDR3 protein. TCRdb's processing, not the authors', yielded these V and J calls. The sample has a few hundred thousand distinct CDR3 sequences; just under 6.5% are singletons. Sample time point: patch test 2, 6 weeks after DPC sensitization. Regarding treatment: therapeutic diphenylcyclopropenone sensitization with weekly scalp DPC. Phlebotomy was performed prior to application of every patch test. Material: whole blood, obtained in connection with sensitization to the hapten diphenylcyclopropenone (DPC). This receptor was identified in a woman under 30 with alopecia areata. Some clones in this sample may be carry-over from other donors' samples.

The chain's CDR3 is CASSQRGHQGSTIYF. CDR3 DNA: TGTGCCAGCAGCCAGAGGGGCCACCAGGGGAGCACCATATATTTT. The chain links TRBV12-3 or TRBV12-4 to TRBJ1-3; possible D gene TRBD1, 6 bases. V lost 6 bases and J 9 bases, leaving 21 bases between the germline ends. CDR3 length: 15 amino acids.